This T cell receptor (beta chain) was sequenced for a study of blood T cell repertoires in COVID-19. Study as a whole: The United States, Italy and Spain provided the acute and convalescent COVID-19 samples.

Per the study methods: Reference gene primer amplification gave estimated nucleated cell counts. Libraries were prepared by immunoSEQ multiplex PCR; TCRdb keeps only in-frame clonotypes and omits some of them. That table is the source of V, J and clone size, and D and trimming were worked out from the DNA. The table records about 100,000 clones, around 90% of them present only once. Germline CDR1 and CDR2: SGHVS and FNYEAQ. The CDR3 extends over 17 amino acids. Trimming removed 0 bases at V and 5 bases at J, with 20 bases between. The receptor was isolated from a woman aged 55-75 years with acute or convalescent COVID-19. The chain combines TRBV7-6 with TRBJ2-7; possible D gene TRBD1, 6 bases. Sample: peripheral blood. This CDR3 is CASSLAEGGYLRNEQYF. DNA of the CDR3: TGTGCCAGCAGCTTAGCTGAAGGGGGTTATTTGCGGAACGAGCAGTACTTC. The full variable domain, in which reference TRBV7-6 and TRBJ2-7 provide the parts outside the CDR3, is GAGVSQSPRYKVTKRGQDVALRCDPISGHVSLYWYRQALGQGPEFLTYFNYEAQQDKSGLPNDRFSAERPEGSISTLTIQRTEQRDSAMYRCASSLAEGGYLRNEQYFGPGTRLTVT.